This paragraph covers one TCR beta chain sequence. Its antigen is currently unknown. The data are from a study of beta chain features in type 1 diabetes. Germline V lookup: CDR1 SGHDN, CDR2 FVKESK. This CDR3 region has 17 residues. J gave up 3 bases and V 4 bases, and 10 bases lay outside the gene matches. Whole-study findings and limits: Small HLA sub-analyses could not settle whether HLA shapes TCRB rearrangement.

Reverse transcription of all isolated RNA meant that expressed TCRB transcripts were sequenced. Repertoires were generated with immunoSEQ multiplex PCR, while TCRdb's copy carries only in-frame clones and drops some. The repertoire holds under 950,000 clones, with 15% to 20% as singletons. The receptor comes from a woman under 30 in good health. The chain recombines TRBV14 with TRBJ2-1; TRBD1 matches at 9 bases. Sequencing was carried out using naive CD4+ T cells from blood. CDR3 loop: CASSRFGLDRGYNEQFF. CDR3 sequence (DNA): TGTGCCAGCAGCCGCTTCGGGTTGGACAGGGGCTACAATGAGCAGTTCTTC.